This TCR beta chain was recorded in a study of cytomegalovirus exposure and HLA in healthy donors. V lost 6 bases to trimming and J lost 5 bases, with 16 bases between them. Per the germline V gene, CDR1 is LNHDA and CDR2 is SQIVND (reference sequence). The CDR3 loop spans 14 amino acids. PCR primers comprised 60 Vbeta and 13 Jbeta primers. TCRdb keeps only in-frame clones here, not all; method: immunoSEQ multiplex PCR. The sample shows 30,000 to 40,000 clones, and 7% to 9.5% sits with its ten largest clones. What was sequenced was PBMCs. The clonotype was recovered from a middle-aged man in good health and CMV-seropositive. J is TRBJ1-1 and V is TRBV19; D is possibly TRBD1 (6 bases). CDR3: CASSLQGATTEAFF. The CDR3 DNA follows: TGTGCCAGTAGCCTACAGGGTGCAACGACTGAAGCTTTCTTT.